A selection of T cell receptor beta chains follows, all from one sample in a study of blood T cells in healthy people across ages. A single record per CDR3 protein comes from TCRdb applying MiXCR to the 5' RACE reads. Altogether about 810,000 distinct CDR3 sequences are present, about 34% being singletons, with the ten largest covering 13%. Sequenced: blood. The receptors come from a man aged 18 to 35 in good health. Each CDR3 is given with its conserved first and last residue. D genes are given only for firm matches. The listing skips clone size in some rows; elsewhere it reads once, few, many or a size class.

>NA|TRBV4-1|TRBJ2-7|NA
CASSPLPSYEQYF
TGCGCCAGCAGCCCCCTACCCAGCTACGAGCAGTACTTC
>NA|TRBV20-1|TRBJ2-7|few
CSARVGAVDSYEQYF
TGCAGTGCTAGAGTGGGAGCGGTGGACTCCTACGAGCAGTACTTC
>NA|TRBV15|TRBJ2-7|few
CATSRDHGEFYEQYF
TGTGCCACCAGCAGAGATCACGGAGAGTTCTACGAGCAGTACTTC
>NA|TRBV12-3/TRBV12-4|TRBJ1-2|NA
CASMQMGGYTF
TGTGCCAGCATGCAAATGGGGGGCTACACCTTC
>TRBD1|TRBV24-1|TRBJ1-2|few
CATSDGTDGYTF
TGTGCCACCAGTGATGGGACAGATGGCTACACCTTC
>NA|TRBV7-2|TRBJ2-1|many
CASSSSPGTYNEQFF
TGTGCCAGCAGCTCCTCGCCCGGGACCTACAATGAGCAGTTCTTC
>NA|TRBV3-1|TRBJ1-2|few
CASSQAPGGYTF
TGTGCCAGCAGCCAAGCCCCGGGGGGCTACACCTTC
>TRBD2|TRBV6-5|TRBJ2-7|NA
CASSAAGGSYNEQYF
TGTGCCAGCAGTGCCGCGGGGGGGTCCTACAATGAGCAGTACTTC
>NA|TRBV5-8|TRBJ2-3|NA
CASSFGGLSTDTQYF
TGTGCCAGCAGCTTCGGAGGACTTAGCACAGATACGCAGTATTTT
>NA|TRBV3-1|TRBJ1-1|few
CASSQTRAEAFF
TGTGCCAGCAGCCAGACCCGGGCAGAAGCTTTCTTT
>TRBD1|TRBV5-1|TRBJ1-1|few
CASSYDRGSEAFF
TGCGCCAGCAGCTACGACAGGGGGTCTGAAGCTTTCTTT
>NA|TRBV5-5|TRBJ1-6|NA
CASSPVWGANSPLHF
TGTGCCAGCAGCCCCGTGTGGGGGGCCAATTCACCCCTCCACTTT
>NA|TRBV5-6|TRBJ2-1|few
CASSWGTAPYNGQFF
TGTGCCAGCAGCTGGGGGACCGCTCCTTACAATGGGCAGTTCTTC
>TRBD2|TRBV4-3|TRBJ2-5|few
CASSQDLSGGPRDEQYF
TGCGCCAGCAGCCAAGATCTATCGGGGGGGCCTAGGGATGAGCAGTACTTC
>TRBD1|TRBV12-3/TRBV12-4|TRBJ1-6|NA
CASSPARDRDDSPLHF
TGTGCCAGCAGTCCCGCCAGGGACAGGGATGATTCACCCCTCCACTTT
>TRBD1|TRBV29-1|TRBJ1-1|once
CSALHQTGEAFF
TGCAGCGCTCTCCACCAGACAGGGGAAGCTTTCTTT
>TRBD1|TRBV19|TRBJ1-2|NA
CASRPIGGQGQDYGYTF
TGTGCCAGTAGACCCATCGGCGGACAGGGGCAGGACTATGGCTACACCTTC
>NA|TRBV7-9|TRBJ1-1|NA
CASSPFDKNTEAFF
TGTGCCAGCAGCCCCTTCGACAAGAACACTGAAGCTTTCTTT
>NA|TRBV20-1|TRBJ2-7|NA
CSARMSGLTYEQYF
TGCAGTGCTAGAATGTCCGGACTTACCTACGAGCAGTACTTC
>TRBD1|TRBV12-3/TRBV12-4|TRBJ1-2|NA
CASSHGQGPDGYTF
TGTGCCAGCAGCCATGGACAGGGGCCCGATGGCTACACCTTC
>NA|TRBV12-3/TRBV12-4|TRBJ2-5|many
CASSLRLQGIDNEQYF
TGTGCCAGCAGTTTAAGGCTACAGGGTATCGACAATGAGCAGTACTTC
>NA|TRBV12-3/TRBV12-4|TRBJ1-1|few
CASTRTGSHTEAFF
TGTGCCAGCACTCGGACGGGCAGTCACACTGAAGCTTTCTTT
>TRBD1|TRBV20-1|TRBJ1-5|few
CSARRGTGGSDSNQPQHF
TGCAGTGCTAGACGTGGGACAGGGGGCTCGGATAGCAATCAGCCCCAGCATTTT
>NA|TRBV9|TRBJ1-1|NA
CASSAPGTVNTEAFF
TGTGCCAGCAGCGCCCCTGGGACGGTGAACACTGAAGCTTTCTTT
>NA|TRBV30|TRBJ2-1|NA
CAWTRGGTVYPRDQNEQFF
TGTGCCTGGACCCGAGGGGGGACAGTGTACCCCCGCGATCAGAATGAGCAGTTCTTC
>TRBD1|TRBV19|TRBJ2-4|few
CASSMDRGAKNIQYF
TGTGCCAGTAGTATGGACAGGGGGGCCAAAAACATTCAGTACTTC
>TRBD1|TRBV5-6|TRBJ2-1|NA
CASSYEDREVYNEQFF
TGTGCCAGCAGCTATGAAGACAGGGAAGTATACAATGAGCAGTTCTTC
>TRBD1|TRBV20-1|TRBJ2-1|many
CSARDNRGLLNEQFF
TGCAGTGCTAGAGATAACAGGGGGCTGCTCAATGAGCAGTTCTTC
>TRBD2|TRBV4-2|TRBJ2-1|NA
CASSRDRGGDNEQFF
TGTGCCAGCAGCCGAGATCGGGGGGGGGACAATGAGCAGTTCTTC
>NA|TRBV5-1|TRBJ2-1|NA
CASGLTGGEWNEQFF
TGCGCCAGCGGCTTAACGGGGGGCGAATGGAATGAGCAGTTCTTC
>TRBD2|TRBV4-3|TRBJ2-7|NA
CASSQGLAGYYEQYF
TGCGCCAGCAGCCAAGGACTAGCGGGCTACTACGAGCAGTACTTC
>NA|TRBV7-9|TRBJ2-3|NA
CASSLKEAASTDTQYF
TGTGCCAGCAGCTTAAAGGAGGCAGCCAGCACAGATACGCAGTATTTT
>NA|TRBV24-1|TRBJ2-1|NA
CASSGGLFNEQFF
TGTGCCAGTTCAGGGGGACTGTTCAATGAGCAGTTCTTC
>NA|TRBV6-6|TRBJ2-7|NA
CASSMYYEQYF
TGTGCCAGCAGTATGTACTACGAGCAGTACTTC
>NA|TRBV2|TRBJ1-4|NA
CASSHRTATNEKLFF
TGTGCCAGCAGTCACCGGACAGCAACTAATGAAAAACTGTTTTTT
>NA|TRBV20-1|TRBJ2-7|many
CSATGTASYNEQYF
TGCAGTGCTACCGGGACGGCATCCTACAATGAGCAGTACTTC
>NA|TRBV30|TRBJ2-1|once
CAFGGNAQFF
TGTGCCTTCGGAGGGAATGCGCAGTTCTTC
>NA|TRBV5-1|TRBJ2-1|once
CASSLGLVEEEQFF
TGCGCCAGCAGCCTAGGGTTGGTTGAGGAGGAGCAGTTCTTC
>NA|TRBV20-1|TRBJ1-2|NA
CSARSGSRGRYTF
TGCAGTGCTAGAAGCGGATCTCGGGGGCGCTACACCTTC
>NA|TRBV3-1|TRBJ1-1|NA
CASQSGRGMNTEAFF
TGTGCCAGCCAAAGCGGCCGGGGGATGAACACTGAAGCTTTCTTT
>TRBD2|TRBV14|TRBJ2-7|NA
CASSPLGGDHEQYF
TGTGCCAGCAGCCCACTCGGGGGGGATCACGAGCAGTACTTC
>TRBD1|TRBV3-1|TRBJ2-7|few
CASRHTGTGGYEQYF
TGTGCCAGCAGACATACCGGGACAGGGGGCTACGAGCAGTACTTC
>TRBD1|TRBV13|TRBJ2-7|NA
CASSDAGGIGYEQYF
TGTGCCAGCAGCGATGCAGGGGGCATAGGGTACGAGCAGTACTTC
>NA|TRBV29-1|TRBJ1-1|few
CSVVRRGNTEAFF
TGCAGCGTTGTACGTCGAGGGAACACTGAAGCTTTCTTT
>TRBD2|TRBV6-6|TRBJ2-7|few
CASSPRTSGRSYEQYF
TGTGCCAGCAGTCCCCGGACTAGCGGGCGCTCCTACGAGCAGTACTTC
>NA|TRBV5-1|TRBJ2-1|NA
CASSLSGVDNEQFF
TGCGCCAGCAGTTTATCAGGGGTAGACAATGAGCAGTTCTTC
>NA|TRBV5-6|TRBJ2-3|NA
CASSSEQTDTQYF
TGTGCCAGCAGCTCCGAGCAAACAGATACGCAGTATTTT
>NA|TRBV7-2|TRBJ2-7|NA
CASSLVGGQTYEQYF
TGTGCCAGCAGCTTAGTCGGGGGGCAAACCTACGAGCAGTACTTC
>TRBD1|TRBV4-3|TRBJ1-5|NA
CASSQEAPGGSYQPQHF
TGCGCCAGCAGCCAAGAAGCCCCAGGGGGCTCCTATCAGCCCCAGCATTTT
>NA|TRBV6-2/TRBV6-3|TRBJ1-1|NA
CASSYLDVAFF
TGTGCCAGCAGTTACCTGGATGTGGCTTTCTTT
>TRBD2|TRBV4-3|TRBJ2-7|few
CASSQDKRSGGAFVVGEQYF
TGCGCCAGCAGCCAAGATAAGAGAAGCGGGGGGGCCTTCGTAGTAGGCGAGCAGTACTTC